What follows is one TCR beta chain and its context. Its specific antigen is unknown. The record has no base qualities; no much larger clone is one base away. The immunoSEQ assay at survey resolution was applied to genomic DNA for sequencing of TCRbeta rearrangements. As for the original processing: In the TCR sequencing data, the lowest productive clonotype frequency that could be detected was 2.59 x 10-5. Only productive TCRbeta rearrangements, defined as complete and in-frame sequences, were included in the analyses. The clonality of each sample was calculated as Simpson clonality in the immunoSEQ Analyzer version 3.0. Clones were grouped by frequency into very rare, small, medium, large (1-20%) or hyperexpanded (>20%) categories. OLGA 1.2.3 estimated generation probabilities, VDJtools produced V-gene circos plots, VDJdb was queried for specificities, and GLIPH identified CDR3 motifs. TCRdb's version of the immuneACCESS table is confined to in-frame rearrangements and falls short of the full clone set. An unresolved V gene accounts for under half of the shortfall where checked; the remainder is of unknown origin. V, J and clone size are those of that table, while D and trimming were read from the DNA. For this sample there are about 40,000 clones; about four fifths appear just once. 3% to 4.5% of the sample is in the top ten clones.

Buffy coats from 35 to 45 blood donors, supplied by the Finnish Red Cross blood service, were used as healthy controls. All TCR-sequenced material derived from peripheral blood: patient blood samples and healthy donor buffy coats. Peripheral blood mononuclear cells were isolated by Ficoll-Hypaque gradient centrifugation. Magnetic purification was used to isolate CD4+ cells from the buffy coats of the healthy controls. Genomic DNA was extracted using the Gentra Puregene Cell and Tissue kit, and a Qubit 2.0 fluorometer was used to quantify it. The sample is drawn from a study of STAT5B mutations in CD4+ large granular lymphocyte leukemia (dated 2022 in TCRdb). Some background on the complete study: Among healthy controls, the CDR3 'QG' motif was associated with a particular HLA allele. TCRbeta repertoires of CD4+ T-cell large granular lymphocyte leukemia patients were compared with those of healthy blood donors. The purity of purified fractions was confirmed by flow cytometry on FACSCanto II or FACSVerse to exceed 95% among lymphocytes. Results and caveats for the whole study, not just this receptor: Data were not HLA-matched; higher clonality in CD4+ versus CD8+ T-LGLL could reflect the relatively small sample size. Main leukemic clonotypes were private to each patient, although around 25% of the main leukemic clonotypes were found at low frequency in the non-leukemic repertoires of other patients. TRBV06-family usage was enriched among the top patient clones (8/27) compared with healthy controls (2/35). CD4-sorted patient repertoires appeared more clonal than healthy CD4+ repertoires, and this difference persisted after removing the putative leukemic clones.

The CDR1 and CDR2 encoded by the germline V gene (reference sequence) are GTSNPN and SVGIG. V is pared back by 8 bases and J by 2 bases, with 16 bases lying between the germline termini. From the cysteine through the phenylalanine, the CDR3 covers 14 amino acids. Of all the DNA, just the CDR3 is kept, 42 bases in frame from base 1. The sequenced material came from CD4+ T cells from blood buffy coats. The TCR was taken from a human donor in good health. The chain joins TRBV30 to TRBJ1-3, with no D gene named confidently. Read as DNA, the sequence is TGTGCCGGCTCGGGGAGGCCGGCTGGAAACACCATATATTTT. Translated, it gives CAGSGRPAGNTIYF.